This T cell receptor beta chain is from a study of shared clonotypes between healthy human individuals. Looking at the study overall: Donors were a couple of women and a few men aged 18 to 49.

CD8 cells regarded as naive lacked CD45RO, were positively chosen for CCR7, and omitted terminally differentiated effector memory CD45RA+ cells. V was cut by 9 bases and J by 3 bases, with 20 bases left in between. Germline CDR1 reads SEHNR; CDR2 reads FQNEAQ (reference sequence). The CDR3 consists of 15 residues. Only in-frame clones appear in the TCRdb table, and some are missing; sequencing was by immunoSEQ multiplex PCR. The sample has about 2 million clones; roughly 95% are singletons. This clone was detected once. The genes are TRBV7-9 and TRBJ2-5; D perhaps matches TRBD2 (5 bases). This sequence was found in a man aged 18 to 30 in good health. The sequenced material came from naive CD8+ T cells sorted from blood. Here the CDR3 DNA reads TGTGCCAGTCAGAGAGGAGGCGTTCTTGAAGAGACCCAGTACTTC. Translating it yields CASQRGGVLEETQYF.